Sequencing of this T cell receptor beta chain was carried out in a study of blood T cell repertoires in COVID-19. Study details: Whether acute or convalescent, the COVID-19 samples came from the United States, Italy and Spain. In each case, the material was cDNA or gDNA derived from T cells, B-cell-depleted T cells, or PBMCs.

In the original workflow: Estimates of nucleated cell counts were drawn from the amplification of reference gene primers. The table came from immunoSEQ multiplex PCR; TCRdb's copy has only in-frame clones and leaves some out. That table furnishes V, J and clone size, whereas the DNA furnished D and trimming. The data contain roughly 200,000 clones, around nine tenths of them seen just once; the ten biggest clones take up roughly 6.4%. This CDR3 comprises 14 residues. Germline assignment: CDR1 LGHNT and CDR2 FRNRAP. The V and J ends lost 6 bases and 4 bases, in that order; junction bases with no gene match: 5.

This chain links TRBV12-5 with TRBJ1-3; 8 bases match TRBD1. The sample was peripheral blood. This receptor was identified in a man in his sixties who had recovered from COVID-19. CDR3 nucleotide sequence: TGTGCTAGTGGGCCAGGGACAGGAGGAAACACCATATATTTT. Translated: CASGPGTGGNTIYF. The whole variable domain, filled in from reference TRBV12-5 and TRBJ1-3, reads DARVTQTPRHKVTEMGQEVTMRCQPILGHNTVFWYRQTMMQGLELLAYFRNRAPLDDSGMPKDRFSAEMPDATLATLKIQPSEPRDSAVYFCASGPGTGGNTIYFGEGSWLTVV.